This is a list of T cell receptor beta chains from one sample in a study of cytomegalovirus exposure and HLA in healthy donors. Generated by immunoSEQ multiplex PCR, the TCRdb table keeps only in-frame clones and is missing some. Altogether some 130,000 clones are present, approximately 86% being singletons, with the ten largest covering about 1.8%. Material: PBMCs. These receptor sequences come from a boy between 10 and 17 years old in good health and CMV-seronegative. CDR3s include the opening cysteine and the closing phenylalanine or tryptophan. Each record gives: clone size, D gene, V gene, J gene, CDR3 DNA, CDR3 protein. The D gene is left open where the match is weak. The size entry is marked missing in some rows and otherwise reads once, few, many or a size class.

-	TRBD2	TRBV29-1	TRBJ2-7	TGCAGCGTCCCTCGGAGGACTAGAAACTTTTACGAGCAGTACTTC	CSVPRRTRNFYEQYF
once	-	TRBV6-5	TRBJ1-3	TGTGCCAGCAGTTTCAGAAACACCATATATTTT	CASSFRNTIYF
-	TRBD1	TRBV9	TRBJ1-1	TGTGCCAGCAGCGCCGGGACAGAGAACACTGAAGCTTTCTTT	CASSAGTENTEAFF
-	TRBD1	TRBV19	TRBJ1-5	TGTGCCAGTAGTGGGACAGGGGGTATGCAGCCCCAGCATTTT	CASSGTGGMQPQHF
-	-	TRBV29-1	TRBJ1-5	TGCAGCGTTTACGGGGGTGGCAATCAGCCCCAGCATTTT	CSVYGGGNQPQHF
-	TRBD2	TRBV30	TRBJ2-1	TGTGCCTGGAGAAATATGGTAGCGGGATCGTACAATGAGCAGTTCTTC	CAWRNMVAGSYNEQFF
-	-	TRBV4-2	TRBJ1-2	TGTGCCAGCAGCCCGATGGGGCTACCCTATGGCTACACCTTC	CASSPMGLPYGYTF
-	TRBD1	TRBV14	TRBJ2-7	TGTGCCAGCAGCCAGCCAGACAGGGGGTACGAGCAGTACTTC	CASSQPDRGYEQYF
-	TRBD1	TRBV30	TRBJ1-3	TGTGCCTGGACCTGGACAGGGGGAAACACCATATATTTT	CAWTWTGGNTIYF
-	TRBD2	TRBV29-1	TRBJ2-1	TGCAGTCTAGGACTAGCCAGGGGTGAGCAGTTCTTC	CSLGLARGEQFF
few	-	TRBV30	TRBJ1-1	TGTGCCTGTCACTTGGTTAAGACTGAAGCTTTCTTT	CACHLVKTEAFF
-	TRBD2	TRBV2	TRBJ2-7	TGTGCCAGCAGTGAAGGGGTAGCGGGAGGGTACGAGCAGTACTTC	CASSEGVAGGYEQYF
once	TRBD1	TRBV27	TRBJ2-7	TGTGCCAGCAGTGCCGGGACAGGGGGCTACGAGCAGTACTTC	CASSAGTGGYEQYF
once	-	TRBV9	TRBJ2-3	TGTGCCAGCAGCGCAGACGGGAGTAGCACAGATACGCAGTATTTT	CASSADGSSTDTQYF
-	-	TRBV5-6	TRBJ1-2	TGTGCCAGCAGCTTGGTATCGGTACAGGGCCCGCTCTATGGCTACACCTTC	CASSLVSVQGPLYGYTF
-	-	TRBV7-3	TRBJ2-5	TGTGCCAGCAGCTTATCCGGAGCGGTACAAGAGACCCAGTACTTC	CASSLSGAVQETQYF
-	-	TRBV12-5	TRBJ2-7	TGTGCTAGTGGTTTGTTGCCTAAACAGGGAATCGACTCCTACGAGCAGTACTTC	CASGLLPKQGIDSYEQYF
-	TRBD1	TRBV15	TRBJ1-5	TGTGCCACCAGCAGAGTAGGGGCAGCAGGGGGTAGCAATCAGCCCCAGCATTTT	CATSRVGAAGGSNQPQHF
few	-	TRBV21-1	TRBJ2-5	TGTGCCAGCAGCAAAGTCACGGCCGGGGGGGAGACCCAGTACTTC	CASSKVTAGGETQYF
-	TRBD1	TRBV19	TRBJ2-3	TGTGCCAGTAGTATCGGGACAGGCACAGATACGCAGTATTTT	CASSIGTGTDTQYF
few	-	TRBV27	TRBJ1-1	TGTGCCAGCAGTTTCGGTCAGGTGAACACTGAAGCTTTCTTT	CASSFGQVNTEAFF
-	-	TRBV19	TRBJ2-1	TGTGCCAGTAGTCCAGGGGGGAGCTCCTACAATGAGCAGTTCTTC	CASSPGGSSYNEQFF
few	TRBD1	TRBV4-3	TRBJ2-3	TGCGCCAGCAGCCAAGAGTGGCAGGGGGTCACAGATACGCAGTATTTT	CASSQEWQGVTDTQYF
-	-	TRBV19	TRBJ1-6	TGTGCCAGTAGTATACAGGGTAATTCACCCCTCCACTTT	CASSIQGNSPLHF
-	TRBD1	TRBV2	TRBJ1-3	TGTGCCAGCAGGAGGGGGCCGGGGGCCATGTCTGGAAACACCATATATTTT	CASRRGPGAMSGNTIYF
-	TRBD2	TRBV9	TRBJ2-2	TGTGCCAGCAGCGTAGATCGAGCGGGAGTTGGCGGGGAGCTGTTTTTT	CASSVDRAGVGGELFF
-	-	TRBV9	TRBJ1-4	TGTGCCAGCAGCGTAGGAGGTCAGCGACAGTATAATGAAAAACTGTTTTTT	CASSVGGQRQYNEKLFF
-	-	TRBV6-5	TRBJ1-1	TGTGCCAGCACCCTAGGACAGAACACTGAAGCTTTCTTT	CASTLGQNTEAFF
-	-	TRBV5-4	TRBJ2-1	TGTGCCAGCAGCTTGAGTTTTGAGGATGAGCAGTTCTTC	CASSLSFEDEQFF
few	TRBD1	TRBV5-1	TRBJ1-2	TGCGCCAGCAGCTCGGGACAGGGATTGGATGGCTACACCTTC	CASSSGQGLDGYTF
-	TRBD2	TRBV7-8	TRBJ2-5	TGTGCCAGCAGCCAACTAGGGACTAGCGGGGATGAGACCCAGTACTTC	CASSQLGTSGDETQYF
-	-	TRBV6-6	TRBJ2-1	TGTGCCAGCAGTTCGACCTCGCAGGGCAATGAGCAGTTCTTC	CASSSTSQGNEQFF
-	-	TRBV4-3	TRBJ1-2	TGCGCCAGCAGCCCTCAGTCGGGGGACTATGGCTACACCTTC	CASSPQSGDYGYTF
-	TRBD1	TRBV2	TRBJ2-7	TGTGCCAGCAGGACAGGGGCCTCCTACGAGCAGTACTTC	CASRTGASYEQYF
once	-	TRBV30	TRBJ1-1	TGTGCCTGGAGGACTCCACAGGAAATGAACACTGAAGCTTTCTTT	CAWRTPQEMNTEAFF
-	-	TRBV5-1	TRBJ2-3	TGCGCCAGCAGCTTGGGTGAGGCCGGCACAGATACGCAGTATTTT	CASSLGEAGTDTQYF
once	TRBD2	TRBV9	TRBJ2-1	TGTGCCAGCAGCGATTACCCGGGACTAGCCTACGATGAGCAGTTCTTC	CASSDYPGLAYDEQFF
-	TRBD1	TRBV19	TRBJ1-5	TGTGCCAGTAGGTCCACAGGGACAGATTATCAGCCCCAGCATTTT	CASRSTGTDYQPQHF
-	TRBD2	TRBV7-9	TRBJ2-7	TGTGCCAGCAGCTTAGGGACTAGCGCCCTCTCCTACGAGCAGTACTTC	CASSLGTSALSYEQYF
-	-	TRBV7-8	TRBJ2-2	TGTGCCAGCAGCTTAGGGCTTGGAGCTGACACCGGGGAGCTGTTTTTT	CASSLGLGADTGELFF
-	-	TRBV9	TRBJ1-1	TGTGCCAGCAGCGCATCAACTCCAGGGCAAGCTGAAGCTTTCTTT	CASSASTPGQAEAFF
-	-	TRBV5-6	TRBJ2-3	TGTGCCAGCAGCCTCTACAGGGTCGGGACAGATACGCAGTATTTT	CASSLYRVGTDTQYF
-	-	TRBV15	TRBJ2-7	TGTGCCACCAGCAGAGATAACGGCGAGCAGTACTTC	CATSRDNGEQYF
-	-	TRBV7-9	TRBJ1-1	TGTGCCAGCAGCCTTAACACTGAAGCTTTCTTT	CASSLNTEAFF
-	TRBD1	TRBV25-1	TRBJ2-5	TGTGCCAGCAGTGGCGCGACAGGGGGCCGAGGAGAGACCCAGTACTTC	CASSGATGGRGETQYF
-	TRBD1	TRBV6-1	TRBJ2-7	TGTGCCAGCAGTGAAAGGCAGGGGGCGGGGTACGAGCAGTACTTC	CASSERQGAGYEQYF
-	-	TRBV5-6	TRBJ2-2	TGTGCCAGCAGCTTCTTGAACACCGGGGAGCTGTTTTTT	CASSFLNTGELFF
-	-	TRBV27	TRBJ1-2	TGTGCCAGCAGCAGCGGGACACATGGCTACACCTTC	CASSSGTHGYTF
-	TRBD2	TRBV15	TRBJ2-3	TGTGCCACCAGCAGCGGACTAGCGGGGATCACAGATACGCAGTATTTT	CATSSGLAGITDTQYF
-	TRBD1	TRBV5-5	TRBJ1-6	TGTGCCAGCAGCGGGACAGGACTCCATTCACCCCTCCACTTT	CASSGTGLHSPLHF
-	TRBD1	TRBV27	TRBJ2-7	TGTGCCAGCAGTCCAGGGGGCTACGAGCAGTACTTC	CASSPGGYEQYF
-	TRBD2	TRBV19	TRBJ2-7	TGTGCCAGTAGTCCTGGGAGCGGGGGCAGCTACGAGCAGTACTTC	CASSPGSGGSYEQYF
-	TRBD2	TRBV10-3	TRBJ2-1	TGTGCCATCAGTGAGTATATGCGGGAGGGCAGGTTTGATGAGCAGTTCTTC	CAISEYMREGRFDEQFF
-	-	TRBV10-3	TRBJ1-1	TGTGCCATCAGGCGCCGACACGACGGGGGAACTGAAGCTTTCTTT	CAIRRRHDGGTEAFF
-	TRBD1	TRBV4-2	TRBJ2-1	TGTGCCAGCAGCCACTGGGACAGTTACAATGAGCAGTTCTTC	CASSHWDSYNEQFF
-	-	TRBV6-4	TRBJ1-2	TGTGCCAGCAGTGACAACCGGGACAACGGTGGCTACACCTTC	CASSDNRDNGGYTF